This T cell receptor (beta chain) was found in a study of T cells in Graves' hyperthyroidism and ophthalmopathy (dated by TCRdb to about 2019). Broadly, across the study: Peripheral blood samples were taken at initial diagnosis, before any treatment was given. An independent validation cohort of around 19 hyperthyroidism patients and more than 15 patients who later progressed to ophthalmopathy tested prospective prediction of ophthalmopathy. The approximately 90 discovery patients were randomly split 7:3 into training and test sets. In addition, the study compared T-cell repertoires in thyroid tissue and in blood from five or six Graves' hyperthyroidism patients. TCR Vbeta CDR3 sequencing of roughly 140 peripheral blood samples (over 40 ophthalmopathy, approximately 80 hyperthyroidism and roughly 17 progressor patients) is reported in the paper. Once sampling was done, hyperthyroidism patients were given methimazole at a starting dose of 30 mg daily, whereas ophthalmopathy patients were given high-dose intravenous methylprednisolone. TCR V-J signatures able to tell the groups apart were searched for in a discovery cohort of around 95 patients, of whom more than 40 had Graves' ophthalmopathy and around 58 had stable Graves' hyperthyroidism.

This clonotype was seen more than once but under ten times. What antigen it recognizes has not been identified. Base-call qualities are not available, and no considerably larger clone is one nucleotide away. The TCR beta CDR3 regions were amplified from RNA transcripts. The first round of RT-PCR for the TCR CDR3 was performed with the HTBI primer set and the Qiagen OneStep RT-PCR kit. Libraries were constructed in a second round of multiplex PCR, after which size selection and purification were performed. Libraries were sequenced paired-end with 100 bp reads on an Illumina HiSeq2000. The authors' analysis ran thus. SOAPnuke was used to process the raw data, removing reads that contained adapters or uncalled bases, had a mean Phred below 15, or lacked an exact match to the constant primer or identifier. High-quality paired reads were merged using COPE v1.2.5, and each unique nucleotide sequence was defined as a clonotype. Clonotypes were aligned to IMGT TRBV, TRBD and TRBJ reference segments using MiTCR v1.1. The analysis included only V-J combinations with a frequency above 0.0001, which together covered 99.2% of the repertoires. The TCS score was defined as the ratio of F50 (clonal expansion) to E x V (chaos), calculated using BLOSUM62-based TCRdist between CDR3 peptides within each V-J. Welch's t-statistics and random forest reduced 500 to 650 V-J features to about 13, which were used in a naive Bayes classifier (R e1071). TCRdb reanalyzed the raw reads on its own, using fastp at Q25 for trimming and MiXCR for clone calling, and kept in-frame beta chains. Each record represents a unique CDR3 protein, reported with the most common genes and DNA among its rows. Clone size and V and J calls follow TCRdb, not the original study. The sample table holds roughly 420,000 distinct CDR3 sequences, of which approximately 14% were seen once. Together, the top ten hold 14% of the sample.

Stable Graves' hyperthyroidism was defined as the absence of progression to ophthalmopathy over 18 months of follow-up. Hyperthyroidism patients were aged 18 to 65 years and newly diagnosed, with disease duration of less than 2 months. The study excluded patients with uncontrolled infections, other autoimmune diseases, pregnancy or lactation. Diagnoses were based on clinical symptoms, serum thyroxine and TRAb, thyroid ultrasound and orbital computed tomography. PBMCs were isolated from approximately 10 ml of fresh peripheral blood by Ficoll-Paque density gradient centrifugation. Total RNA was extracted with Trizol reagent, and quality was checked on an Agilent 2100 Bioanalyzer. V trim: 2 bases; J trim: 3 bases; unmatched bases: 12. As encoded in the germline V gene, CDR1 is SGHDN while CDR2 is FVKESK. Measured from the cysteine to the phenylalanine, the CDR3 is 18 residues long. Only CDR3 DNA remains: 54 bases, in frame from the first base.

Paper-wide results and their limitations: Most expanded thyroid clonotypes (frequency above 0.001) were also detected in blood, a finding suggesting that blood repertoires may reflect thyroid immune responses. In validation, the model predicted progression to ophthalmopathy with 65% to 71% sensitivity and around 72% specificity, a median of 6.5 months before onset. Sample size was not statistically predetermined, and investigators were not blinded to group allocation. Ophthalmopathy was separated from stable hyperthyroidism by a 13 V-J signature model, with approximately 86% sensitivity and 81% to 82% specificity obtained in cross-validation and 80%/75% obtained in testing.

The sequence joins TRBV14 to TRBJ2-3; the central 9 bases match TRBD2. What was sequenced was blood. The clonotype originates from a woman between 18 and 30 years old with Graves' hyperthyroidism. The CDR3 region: CASSQRGRSLAGTDTQYF. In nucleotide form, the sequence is TGTGCCAGCAGCCAACGCGGACGGAGCCTAGCGGGGACAGATACGCAGTATTTT.